The 26 T cell receptor beta chains reported below all come from one sample, sequenced in a study of OX40 agonist ivuxolimab in advanced cancers. TCRdb's table, derived via immunoSEQ multiplex PCR, lists solely in-frame clones and lacks some. Of tens of thousands of clones in the sample, roughly nine tenths were seen once. This specimen consisted of CD4+ or CD8+ T cells sorted from blood, obtained in a trial of the OX40 agonist ivuxolimab. The receptors shown here come from an adult with an advanced solid tumor such as melanoma, head and neck, liver or kidney cancer.

This clone was observed once. The chain has TRBV4-1 and TRBJ2-7; a weak D match, TRBD2 (6 bases). The germline V gene has CDR1 MGHRA and CDR2 YSYEKL. This CDR3 has 16 residues. V shed 4 bases and J shed 0 bases, with 16 bases lying between them. DNA for the CDR3: TGCGCCAGCAGCCTCCAGGAGCGGGCCCTCTCCTACGAGCAGTACTTC. Translated: CASSLQERALSYEQYF.

A remark on this clone: The same CDR3 can be traced to other DNA sequences in this sample. This chain links TRBV11-2 with TRBJ2-2; D is perhaps TRBD2 (6 bases). The CDR3 has 14 amino acids. V was shortened by 3 bases and J by 1 base, with 6 bases between the two germline ends. Germline V gene data show CDR1 as SGHAT and CDR2 as FQNNGV. CDR3 sequence: CASSLGGNTGELFF. The CDR3 coding sequence is TGTGCCAGCAGCTTGGGAGGGAACACCGGGGAGCTGTTTTTT.

The chain employs TRBV7-9 and TRBJ2-7; D ambiguous. Germline assignment: CDR1 SEHNR and CDR2 FQNEAQ (reference sequence). Between the trimmed V and J ends, which lost 1 base and 4 bases, there was a span of 5 bases. CDR3 length equals 12 residues. CDR3 loop: CASSLEHYEQYF. The CDR3 nucleotides read TGTGCCAGCAGCTTAGAACATTACGAGCAGTACTTC. Combining the CDR3 with reference TRBV7-9 and TRBJ2-7 gives the whole variable domain DTGVSQNPRHKITKRGQNVTFRCDPISEHNRLYWYRQTLGQGPEFLTYFQNEAQLEKSRLLSDRFSAERPKGSFSTLEIQRTEQGDSAMYLCASSLEHYEQYFGPGTRLTVT.

The CDR3 DNA reads TGTGCCAGCAGCCCCCTTTCCGGACTAACAGATACGCAGTATTTT. Translation gives CASSPLSGLTDTQYF. The chain joins TRBV11-2 to TRBJ2-3, with D possibly being TRBD2 (6 bases). The CDR3 has 15 residues. With 5 bases removed from V and 3 bases from J, the gap between germline ends came to 15 bases. Germline CDR1 is SGHAT and CDR2 is FQNNGV. The entire variable domain, with the rest obtained from reference TRBV11-2 and TRBJ2-3, is as follows: EAGVAQSPRYKIIEKRQSVAFWCNPISGHATLYWYQQILGQGPKLLIQFQNNGVVDDSQLPKDRFSAERLKGVDSTLKIQPAKLEDSAVYLCASSPLSGLTDTQYFGPGTRLTVL.

This clone rates as medium-sized (0.01 to 0.1%). This chain joins TRBV5-1 and TRBJ2-5, with 9 bases aligning to TRBD1. The trim removed 6 bases at V and 5 bases at J, leaving 11 bases unmatched. CDR3 length: 15 amino acids. CDR1 SGHRS and CDR2 YFSETQ come from the germline V gene. The CDR3 nucleotides read TGCGCCAGCAAGTTAAGGACAGGGGTTCTGGAGACCCAGTACTTC. Its protein product is CASKLRTGVLETQYF.

This rearrangement joins TRBV2 to TRBJ1-2, with 8 nucleotides matching TRBD1. Germline V gene sequence: CDR1 SNHLY, CDR2 FYNNEI. V lost 4 bases to trimming and J lost 3 bases; unmatched junction nucleotides: 10. The CDR3 runs 16 residues. The CDR3 region is CASSAILGQGDYGYTF. In DNA form, the CDR3 reads TGTGCCAGCAGTGCGATACTCGGACAGGGAGACTATGGCTACACCTTC.

This chain connects TRBV29-1 to TRBJ2-7; 7 nucleotides line up with TRBD2. Germline V gene data show CDR1 as SQVTM and CDR2 as ANQGSEA. The CDR3 loop spans 12 amino acids. Trimming cost V 3 bases and J 2 bases; bases outside gene matches: 1. As DNA, the CDR3 is TGCAGCGTTGAGCGGGGGACCTACGAGCAGTACTTC. Amino acids: CSVERGTYEQYF.

This chain links TRBV12-5 with TRBJ2-2; D not resolved. The germline gives CDR1 LGHNT, CDR2 FRNRAP. Trimming took off 6 bases at V and 8 bases at J, with 4 bases between the two ends. The CDR3 is made up of 10 amino acids. CDR3 DNA: TGTGCTAGTGGGGGTGGGGAGCTGTTTTTT. Translated: CASGGGELFF.

This clone was found once. V usage is TRBV28 and J usage is TRBJ2-7, with 7 bases aligning to TRBD1. Unmatched junction bases numbered 4, after V lost 11 bases and J lost 0 bases. CDR3 length equals 12 residues. CDR1 is MDHEN and CDR2 is SYDVKM in the germline V gene. The CDR3 loop is CASTGTSYEQYF. The CDR3 coding sequence is TGTGCCTCGACAGGGACCTCCTACGAGCAGTACTTC.

This sequence joins TRBV11-2 and TRBJ2-1, with 10 bases identical to TRBD2. The CDR3 covers 16 residues. Looked up from germline, CDR1 is SGHAT and CDR2 is FQNNGV. The ends lost 1 base at V and 4 bases at J; junction bases unmatched: 4. CDR3 sequence: CASSLGASGGYNEQFF. In DNA, the CDR3 is TGTGCCAGCAGCTTAGGTGCTAGCGGGGGTTACAATGAGCAGTTCTTC.

The chain employs TRBV15 and TRBJ1-1; 11 bases line up with TRBD1. The germline V gene encodes CDR1 LNHNV and CDR2 YYDKDF (reference sequence). CDR3 length: 16 amino acids. J lost 1 base, V lost 5 bases, and 6 bases had no gene match. CDR3 protein: CATSPGTGGTNTEAFF. The DNA for the CDR3 is TGTGCCACCAGCCCTGGGACAGGGGGAACGAACACTGAAGCTTTCTTT.

This clone was counted a few times. J is TRBJ2-7 and V is TRBV6-4; D not resolved. This CDR3 spans 11 amino acids. The ends were cut back, 5 bases at V and 11 bases at J, with 13 bases in the middle. Germline values: CDR1 MRHNA, CDR2 SNTAGT. CDR3 DNA sequence: TGTGCCAGCAGTCAGGCGGCAGCCAAGTACTTC. It yields the protein CASSQAAAKYF.

The V call is TRBV27, the J call TRBJ1-1; D is uncertain. The CDR3 is made up of 14 amino acids. The germline V and J ends were trimmed by 2 bases and 1 base, with 8 bases remaining between them. Germline V lookup: CDR1 MNHEY, CDR2 SMNVEV (reference sequence). The chain's CDR3 is CASSLEGRNTEAFF. The CDR3 DNA reads as TGTGCCAGCAGTTTAGAGGGAAGGAACACTGAAGCTTTCTTT.

This clone was seen only once. This sequence joins TRBV6-4 and TRBJ1-1; tentative D call: TRBD1 (5 bases). The CDR3 length is 12 residues. V was cut by 5 bases and J by 6 bases, with 10 bases left in between. CDR1 is MRHNA, CDR2 SNTAGT, per germline. For the CDR3, the DNA is TGTGCCAGCAGTCCCGGGGGGGCTGAAGCTTTCTTT. Encoded protein: CASSPGGAEAFF.

The V and J genes are TRBV11-2 and TRBJ2-3; the D is unclear. CDR1 and CDR2 (germline): SGHAT, FQNNGV. The length of the CDR3 is 12 residues. V lost 1 base and J lost 4, with 3 bases in between. Written as DNA, the CDR3 is TGTGCCAGCAGCTTAGGGGCAGATACGCAGTATTTT. Its translation is CASSLGADTQYF.

The genes are TRBV14 and TRBJ2-3, with 8 positions matching TRBD2. J gave up 5 bases and V 4 bases, and 8 bases lay outside the gene matches. CDR1 SGHDN and CDR2 FVKESK come from the germline V gene. The CDR3 consists of 15 residues. This CDR3 is CASSLGVSGGDTQYF. Written as DNA, the CDR3 is TGTGCCAGCAGCCTCGGGGTGAGCGGGGGAGATACGCAGTATTTT.

J is TRBJ2-7 and V is TRBV29-1; tentative D call: TRBD1 (6 bases). The CDR3 sequence is 12 residues long. V shed 4 bases and J shed 3 bases, with 10 bases lying between them. CDR1 is SQVTM, CDR2 ANQGSEA, per germline. The CDR3 sequence: CSVGDINYEQYF. The CDR3 DNA reads as TGCAGCGTTGGGGACATAAACTACGAGCAGTACTTC.

This clone is deemed large. This chain connects TRBV19 to TRBJ2-1; tentative D call: TRBD1 (5 bases). The CDR3 runs 14 residues. Trimming removed 7 bases from V and 4 bases from J, with 14 bases in between. CDR1 is LNHDA and CDR2 is SQIVND in the germline V gene (reference sequence). CDR3 residues: CASIPDSTYNEQFF. The CDR3 DNA reads as TGTGCCAGTATTCCCGACAGTACATACAATGAGCAGTTCTTC.

J is TRBJ2-7 and V is TRBV2; maybe TRBD1 (5 bases). CDR3 length: 14 residues. Per the germline V gene, CDR1 is SNHLY and CDR2 is FYNNEI. V dropped 4 bases and J dropped 2 bases, with 12 bases sitting between them. Written as DNA, the CDR3 is TGTGCCAGCAGTGTAGTAGGGGCCACCTACGAGCAGTACTTC. Its translation is CASSVVGATYEQYF.

The chain has TRBV7-9 and TRBJ1-2, with 7 bases aligning to TRBD1. CDR3 length equals 14 residues. J was trimmed by 1 base and V by 4 bases; bases with no gene match: 3. Germline V gene data show CDR1 as SEHNR and CDR2 as FQNEAQ (reference sequence). The CDR3 is CASSSWDSNYGYTF. CDR3 DNA sequence: TGTGCCAGCAGCTCTTGGGACAGTAACTATGGCTACACCTTC. Full variable domain (remainder filled in from reference TRBV7-9 and TRBJ1-2): DTGVSQNPRHKITKRGQNVTFRCDPISEHNRLYWYRQTLGQGPEFLTYFQNEAQLEKSRLLSDRFSAERPKGSFSTLEIQRTEQGDSAMYLCASSSWDSNYGYTFGSGTRLTVV.

The V gene is TRBV4-1, the J gene TRBJ1-1, with D perhaps matching TRBD1 (5 bases). Trimming took 5 bases from V and 1 from J, leaving 14 bases between them. This CDR3 has 15 amino acids. Germline-derived CDR1 and CDR2 are MGHRA and YSYEKL. CDR3 DNA: TGCGCCAGCAGCTCGGGGGGAAGGGCGAACACTGAAGCTTTCTTT. This codes for CASSSGGRANTEAFF.

The chain links TRBV6-5 to TRBJ1-1; D gene unclear. Trimming removed 0 bases at V and 1 base at J, with 6 bases between. The CDR3 runs 14 residues. Germline V gives CDR1 MNHEY, CDR2 SVGAGI. CDR3 region: CASSYSLANTEAFF. DNA for the CDR3: TGTGCCAGCAGTTACTCCTTAGCGAACACTGAAGCTTTCTTT.

The chain joins TRBV15 to TRBJ1-1; D gene uncertain. Per germline, CDR1 LNHNV and CDR2 YYDKDF (reference sequence). This CDR3 spans 14 amino acids. V was trimmed by 6 bases and J by 7 bases, leaving 18 bases between them. CDR3 DNA sequence: TGTGCCACCAGGCACCCGCACGGAGAGATTGAAGCTTTCTTT. It encodes CATRHPHGEIEAFF. Looking up the rest from reference TRBV15 and TRBJ1-1 gives the full variable domain: DAMVIQNPRYQVTQFGKPVTLSCSQTLNHNVMYWYQQKSSQAPKLLFHYYDKDFNNEADTPDNFQSRRPNTSFCFLDIRSPGLGDTAMYLCATRHPHGEIEAFFGQGTRLTVV.

The chain couples TRBV2 to TRBJ1-5; no definite D call. The CDR3 length is 13 residues. Trimming left V 6 bases short and J 6 bases short, with 12 bases between. Germline CDR1 and CDR2: SNHLY and FYNNEI. The CDR3 sequence is CASRRNQIQPQHF. The CDR3 DNA sequence: TGTGCCAGCAGGAGAAATCAGATTCAGCCCCAGCATTTT. The full variable domain, rest sourced from reference TRBV2 and TRBJ1-5, is EPEVTQTPSHQVTQMGQEVILRCVPISNHLYFYWYRQILGQKVEFLVSFYNNEISEKSEIFDDQFSVERPDGSNFTLKIRSTKLEDSAMYFCASRRNQIQPQHFGDGTRLSIL.

The V and J genes are TRBV6-6 and TRBJ2-7; D may be TRBD1 (6 bases). Trimming pared 0 bases from V and 6 bases from J, leaving 9 bases between. CDR3 length: 13 amino acids. CDR1 is MNHNY, CDR2 SVGAGI, per germline (reference sequence). The CDR3, as DNA: TGTGCCAGCAGTTACTCCGTGGACAGCGAGCAGTACTTC. Translation gives CASSYSVDSEQYF.

The chain is built from TRBV7-6 and TRBJ1-2; tentatively, D is TRBD1 (6 bases). V was pared by 4 bases and J by 4 bases, with 16 bases between. Per germline, CDR1 SGHVS and CDR2 FNYEAQ. The length of the CDR3 is 15 residues. CDR3 nucleotide sequence: TGTGCCAGCAGCTCAAAACAGGGCTACGGCTATGGCTACACCTTC. It translates to CASSSKQGYGYGYTF. Full variable domain (remainder filled in from reference TRBV7-6 and TRBJ1-2): GAGVSQSPRYKVTKRGQDVALRCDPISGHVSLYWYRQALGQGPEFLTYFNYEAQQDKSGLPNDRFSAERPEGSISTLTIQRTEQRDSAMYRCASSSKQGYGYGYTFGSGTRLTVV.